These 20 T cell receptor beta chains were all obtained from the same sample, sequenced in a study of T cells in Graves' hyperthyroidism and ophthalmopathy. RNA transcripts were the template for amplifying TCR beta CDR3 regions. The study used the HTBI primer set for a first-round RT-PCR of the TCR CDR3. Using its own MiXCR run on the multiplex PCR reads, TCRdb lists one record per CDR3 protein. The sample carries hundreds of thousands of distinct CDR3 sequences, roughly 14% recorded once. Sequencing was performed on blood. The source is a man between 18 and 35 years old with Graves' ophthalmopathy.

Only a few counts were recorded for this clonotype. The CDR3 DNA reads TGTGCCAGCTCACCACGCTCAGGGTATGACTATGGCTACACCTTC. Residues: CASSPRSGYDYGYTF. This chain connects TRBV18 to TRBJ1-2, with D maybe TRBD1 (5 bases). The CDR3 loop spans 15 amino acids. V was cut by 1 base and J by 3 bases, with 12 bases left in between. The germline CDR1 and CDR2 sequences are KGHSH and LQKENI.

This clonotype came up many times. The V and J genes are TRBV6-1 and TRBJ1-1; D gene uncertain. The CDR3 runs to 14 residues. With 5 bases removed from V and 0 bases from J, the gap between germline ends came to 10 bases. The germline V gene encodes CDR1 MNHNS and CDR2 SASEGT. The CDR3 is CASSPASMNTEAFF. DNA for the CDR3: TGTGCCAGCAGTCCCGCCAGCATGAACACTGAAGCTTTCTTT.

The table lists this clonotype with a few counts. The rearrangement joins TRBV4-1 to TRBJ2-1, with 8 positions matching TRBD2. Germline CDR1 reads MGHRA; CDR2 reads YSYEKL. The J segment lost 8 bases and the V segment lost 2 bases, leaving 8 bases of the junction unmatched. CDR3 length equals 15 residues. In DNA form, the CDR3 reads TGCGCCAGCAGCCAACCTGTGGGACTAGTGTATGAGCAGTTCTTC. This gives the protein CASSQPVGLVYEQFF.

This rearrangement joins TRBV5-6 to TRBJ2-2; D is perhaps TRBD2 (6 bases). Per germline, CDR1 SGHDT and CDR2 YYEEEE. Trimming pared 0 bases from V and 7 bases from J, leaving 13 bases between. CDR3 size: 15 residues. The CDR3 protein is CASSLVYGTDGELFF. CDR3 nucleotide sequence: TGTGCCAGCAGCTTGGTTTACGGGACTGACGGGGAGCTGTTTTTT.

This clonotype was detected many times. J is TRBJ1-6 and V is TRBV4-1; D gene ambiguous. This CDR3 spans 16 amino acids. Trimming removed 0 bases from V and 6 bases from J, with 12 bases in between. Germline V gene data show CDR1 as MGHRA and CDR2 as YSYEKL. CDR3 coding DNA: TGCGCCAGCAGCCAAGAAAATCAGTGGAGTAATTCACCCCTCCACTTT. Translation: CASSQENQWSNSPLHF.

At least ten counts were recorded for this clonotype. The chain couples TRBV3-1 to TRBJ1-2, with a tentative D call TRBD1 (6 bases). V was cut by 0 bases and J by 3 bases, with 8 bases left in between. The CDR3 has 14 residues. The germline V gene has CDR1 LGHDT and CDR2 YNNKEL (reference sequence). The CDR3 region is CASSQEGADYGYTF. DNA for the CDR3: TGTGCCAGCAGCCAAGAGGGGGCGGACTATGGCTACACCTTC.

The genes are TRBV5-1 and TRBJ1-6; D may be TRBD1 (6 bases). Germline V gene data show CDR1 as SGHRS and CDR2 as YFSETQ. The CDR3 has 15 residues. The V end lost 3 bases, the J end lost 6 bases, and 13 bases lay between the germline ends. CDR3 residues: CASSSGTPINSPLHF. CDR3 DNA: TGCGCCAGCAGCTCCGGGACACCAATTAATTCACCCCTCCACTTT.

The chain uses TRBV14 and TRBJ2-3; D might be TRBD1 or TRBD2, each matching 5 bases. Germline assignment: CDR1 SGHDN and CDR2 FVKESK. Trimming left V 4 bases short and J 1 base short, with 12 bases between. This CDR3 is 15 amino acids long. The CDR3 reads CASSPIGGRTDTQYF. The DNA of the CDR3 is TGTGCCAGCAGCCCCATTGGGGGTCGCACAGATACGCAGTATTTT.

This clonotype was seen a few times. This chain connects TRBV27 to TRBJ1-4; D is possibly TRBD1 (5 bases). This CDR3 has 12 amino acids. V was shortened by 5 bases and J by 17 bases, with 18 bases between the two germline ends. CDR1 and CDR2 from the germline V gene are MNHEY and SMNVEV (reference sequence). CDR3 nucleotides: TGTGCCAGCAGTCCCCAGGGAGAAAACTTATTTTTT. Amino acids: CASSPQGENLFF.

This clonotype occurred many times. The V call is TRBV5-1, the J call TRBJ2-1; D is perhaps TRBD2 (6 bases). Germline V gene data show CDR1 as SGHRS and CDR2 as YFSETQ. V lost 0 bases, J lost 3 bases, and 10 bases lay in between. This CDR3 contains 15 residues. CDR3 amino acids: CASSLGGEDYNEQFF. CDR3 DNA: TGCGCCAGCAGCTTGGGTGGGGAGGACTACAATGAGCAGTTCTTC.

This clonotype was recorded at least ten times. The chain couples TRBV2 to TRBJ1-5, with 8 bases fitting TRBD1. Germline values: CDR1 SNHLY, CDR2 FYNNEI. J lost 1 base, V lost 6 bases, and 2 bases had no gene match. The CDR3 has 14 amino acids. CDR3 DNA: TGTGCCAGCAGCCGGGACAGGAGCAATCAGCCCCAGCATTTT. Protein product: CASSRDRSNQPQHF. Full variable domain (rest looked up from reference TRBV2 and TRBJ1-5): EPEVTQTPSHQVTQMGQEVILRCVPISNHLYFYWYRQILGQKVEFLVSFYNNEISEKSEIFDDQFSVERPDGSNFTLKIRSTKLEDSAMYFCASSRDRSNQPQHFGDGTRLSIL.

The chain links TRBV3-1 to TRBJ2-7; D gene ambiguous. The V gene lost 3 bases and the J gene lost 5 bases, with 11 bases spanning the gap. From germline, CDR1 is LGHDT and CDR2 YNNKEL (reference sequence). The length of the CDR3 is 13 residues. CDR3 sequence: CASSHPYPHEQYF. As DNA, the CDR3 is TGTGCCAGCAGCCACCCCTACCCCCACGAGCAGTACTTC.

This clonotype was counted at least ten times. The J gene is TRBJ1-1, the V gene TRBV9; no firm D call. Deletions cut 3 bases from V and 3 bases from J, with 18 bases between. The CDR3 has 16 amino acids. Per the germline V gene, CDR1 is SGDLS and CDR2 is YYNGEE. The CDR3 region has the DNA TGTGCCAGCAGCGACAACAAGAAAGGCGGGGACACTGAAGCTTTCTTT. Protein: CASSDNKKGGDTEAFF.

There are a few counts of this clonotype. CDR3 residues: CASSWAEFWEQFF. The CDR3 DNA reads TGTGCCAGCAGTTGGGCGGAGTTTTGGGAGCAGTTCTTC. The chain recombines TRBV6-2 or TRBV6-3 with TRBJ2-1; D ambiguous. The V and J ends lost 4 bases and 10 bases respectively, with 14 bases between them. The CDR3 loop spans 13 amino acids. Per germline, CDR1 MNHEY and CDR2 SVGEGT.

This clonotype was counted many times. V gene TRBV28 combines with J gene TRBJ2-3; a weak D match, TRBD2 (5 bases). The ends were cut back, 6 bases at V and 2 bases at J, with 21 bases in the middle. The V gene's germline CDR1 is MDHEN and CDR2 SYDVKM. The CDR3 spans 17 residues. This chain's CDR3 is CASSRAMETIVTDTQYF. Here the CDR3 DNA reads TGTGCCAGCAGCCGGGCCATGGAGACTATCGTCACAGATACGCAGTATTTT. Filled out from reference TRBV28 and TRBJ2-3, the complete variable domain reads DVKVTQSSRYLVKRTGEKVFLECVQDMDHENMFWYRQDPGLGLRLIYFSYDVKMKEKGDIPEGYSVSREKKERFSLILESASTNQTSMYLCASSRAMETIVTDTQYFGPGTRLTVL.

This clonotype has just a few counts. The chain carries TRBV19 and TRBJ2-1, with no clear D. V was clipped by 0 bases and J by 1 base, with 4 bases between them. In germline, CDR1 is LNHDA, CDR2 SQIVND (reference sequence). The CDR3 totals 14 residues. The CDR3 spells CASSIDRSYNEQFF. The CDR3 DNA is TGTGCCAGTAGTATAGATAGGTCCTACAATGAGCAGTTCTTC.

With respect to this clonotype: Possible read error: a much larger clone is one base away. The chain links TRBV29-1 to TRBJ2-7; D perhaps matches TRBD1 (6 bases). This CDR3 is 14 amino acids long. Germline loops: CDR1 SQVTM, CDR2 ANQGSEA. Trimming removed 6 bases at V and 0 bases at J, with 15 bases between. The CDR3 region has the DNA TGCAGCGTCGTGGACAGTTATGGCTCCTACGAGCAGTACTTC. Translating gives CSVVDSYGSYEQYF.

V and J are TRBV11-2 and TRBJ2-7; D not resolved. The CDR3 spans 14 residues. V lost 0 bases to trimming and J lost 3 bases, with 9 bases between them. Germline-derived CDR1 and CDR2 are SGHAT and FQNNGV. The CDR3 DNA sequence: TGTGCCAGCAGCTTAGATCTGAGGAACTACGAGCAGTACTTC. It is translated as CASSLDLRNYEQYF.

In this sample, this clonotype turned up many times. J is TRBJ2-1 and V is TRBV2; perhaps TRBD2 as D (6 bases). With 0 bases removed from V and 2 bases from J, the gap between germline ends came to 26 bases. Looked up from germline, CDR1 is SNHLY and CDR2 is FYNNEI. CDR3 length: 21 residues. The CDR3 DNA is TGTGCCAGCAGTGAAGCGTCGTATGGGCGGGACCCCAAAATGACCTACAATGAGCAGTTCTTC. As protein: CASSEASYGRDPKMTYNEQFF.

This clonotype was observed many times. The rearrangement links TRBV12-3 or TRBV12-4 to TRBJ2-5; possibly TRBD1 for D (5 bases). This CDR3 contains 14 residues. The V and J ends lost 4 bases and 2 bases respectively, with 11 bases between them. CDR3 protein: CASSSWGTQETQYF. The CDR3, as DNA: TGTGCCAGCAGTTCCTGGGGCACACAAGAGACCCAGTACTTC.